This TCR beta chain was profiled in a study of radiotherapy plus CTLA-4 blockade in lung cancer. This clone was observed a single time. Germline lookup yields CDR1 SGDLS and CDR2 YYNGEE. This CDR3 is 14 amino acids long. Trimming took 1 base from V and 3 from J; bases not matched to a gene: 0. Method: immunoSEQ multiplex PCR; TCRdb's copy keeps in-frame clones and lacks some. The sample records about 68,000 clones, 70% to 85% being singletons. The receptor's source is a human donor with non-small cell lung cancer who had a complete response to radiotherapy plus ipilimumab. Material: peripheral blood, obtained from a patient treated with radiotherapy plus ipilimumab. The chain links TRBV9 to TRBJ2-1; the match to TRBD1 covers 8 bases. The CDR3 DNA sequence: TGTGCCAGCAGCGTAACAGGGGGCTACAATGAGCAGTTCTTC. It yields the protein CASSVTGGYNEQFF.